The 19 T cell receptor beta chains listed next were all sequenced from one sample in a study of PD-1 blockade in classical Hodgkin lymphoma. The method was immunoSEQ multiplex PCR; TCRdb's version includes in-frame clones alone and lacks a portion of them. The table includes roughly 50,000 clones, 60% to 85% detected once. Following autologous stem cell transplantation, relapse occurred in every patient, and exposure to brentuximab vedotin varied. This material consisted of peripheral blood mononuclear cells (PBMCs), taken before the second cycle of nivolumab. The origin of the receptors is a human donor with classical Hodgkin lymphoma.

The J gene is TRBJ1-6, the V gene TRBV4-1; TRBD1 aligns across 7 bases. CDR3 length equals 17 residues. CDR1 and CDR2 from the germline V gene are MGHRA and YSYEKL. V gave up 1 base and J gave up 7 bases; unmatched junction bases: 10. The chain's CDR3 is CASSQGQGPLKNSPLHF. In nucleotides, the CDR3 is TGCGCCAGCAGCCAAGGACAGGGCCCTCTAAAGAATTCACCCCTCCACTTT.

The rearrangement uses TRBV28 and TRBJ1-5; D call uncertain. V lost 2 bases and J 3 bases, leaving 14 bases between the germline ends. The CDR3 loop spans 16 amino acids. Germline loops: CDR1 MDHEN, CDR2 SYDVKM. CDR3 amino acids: CASSLMSLGSNQPQHF. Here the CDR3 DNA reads TGTGCCAGCAGTTTAATGTCGTTGGGCTCCAATCAGCCCCAGCATTTT. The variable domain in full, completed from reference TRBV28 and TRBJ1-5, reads DVKVTQSSRYLVKRTGEKVFLECVQDMDHENMFWYRQDPGLGLRLIYFSYDVKMKEKGDIPEGYSVSREKKERFSLILESASTNQTSMYLCASSLMSLGSNQPQHFGDGTRLSIL.

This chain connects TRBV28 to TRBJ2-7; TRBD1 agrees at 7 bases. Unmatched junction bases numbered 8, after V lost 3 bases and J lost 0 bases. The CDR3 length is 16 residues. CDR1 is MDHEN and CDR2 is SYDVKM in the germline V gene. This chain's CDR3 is CASSLARDRASYEQYF. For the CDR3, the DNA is TGTGCCAGCAGTTTGGCTCGTGACAGGGCCTCCTACGAGCAGTACTTC.

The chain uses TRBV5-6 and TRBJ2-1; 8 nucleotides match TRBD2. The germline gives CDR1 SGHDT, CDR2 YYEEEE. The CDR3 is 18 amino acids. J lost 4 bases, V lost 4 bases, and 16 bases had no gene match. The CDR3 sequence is CASSRLGLTSGPYNEQFF. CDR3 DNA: TGTGCCAGCAGCCGACTGGGCCTAACTAGCGGACCTTACAATGAGCAGTTCTTC.

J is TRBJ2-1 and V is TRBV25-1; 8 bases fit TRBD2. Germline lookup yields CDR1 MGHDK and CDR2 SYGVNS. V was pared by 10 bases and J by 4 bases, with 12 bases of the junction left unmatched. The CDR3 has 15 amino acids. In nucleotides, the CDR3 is TGTGCCACCGTTAGCGGGAAATTCCCTTACAATGAGCAGTTCTTC. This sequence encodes CATVSGKFPYNEQFF.

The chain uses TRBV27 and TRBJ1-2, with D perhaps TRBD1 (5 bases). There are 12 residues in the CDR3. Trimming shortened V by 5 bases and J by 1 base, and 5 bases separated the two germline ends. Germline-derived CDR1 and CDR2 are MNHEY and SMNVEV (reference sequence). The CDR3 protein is CASSQGNYGYTF. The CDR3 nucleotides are TGTGCCAGCAGTCAGGGTAACTATGGCTACACCTTC.

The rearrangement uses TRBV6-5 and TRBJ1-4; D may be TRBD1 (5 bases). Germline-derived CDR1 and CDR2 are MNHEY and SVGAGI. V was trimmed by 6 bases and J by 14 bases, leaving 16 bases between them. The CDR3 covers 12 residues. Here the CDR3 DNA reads TGTGCCAGCAGCCAGGGCCTCGGTGGGCTGTTTTTT. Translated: CASSQGLGGLFF.

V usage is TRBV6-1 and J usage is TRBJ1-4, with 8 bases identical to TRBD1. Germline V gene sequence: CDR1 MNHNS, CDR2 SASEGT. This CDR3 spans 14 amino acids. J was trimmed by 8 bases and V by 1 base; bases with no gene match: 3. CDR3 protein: CASSEVQGEEKLFF. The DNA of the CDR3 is TGTGCCAGCAGTGAAGTACAGGGGGAAGAAAAACTGTTTTTT.

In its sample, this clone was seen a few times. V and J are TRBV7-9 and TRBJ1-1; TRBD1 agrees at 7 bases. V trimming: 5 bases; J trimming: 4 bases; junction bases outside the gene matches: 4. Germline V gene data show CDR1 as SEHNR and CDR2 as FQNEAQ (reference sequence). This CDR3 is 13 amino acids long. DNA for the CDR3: TGTGCCAGCAGCCGAGGGGACAGCACTGAAGCTTTCTTT. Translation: CASSRGDSTEAFF.

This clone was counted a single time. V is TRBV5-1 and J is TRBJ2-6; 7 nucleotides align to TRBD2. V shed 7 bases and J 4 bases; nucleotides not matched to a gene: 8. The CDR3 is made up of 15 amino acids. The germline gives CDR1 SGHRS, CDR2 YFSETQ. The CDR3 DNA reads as TGCGCCAGCGGTCTCGGGGGGAACGGGGCCAACGTCCTGACTTTC. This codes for CASGLGGNGANVLTF. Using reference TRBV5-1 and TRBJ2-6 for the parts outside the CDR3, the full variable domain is KAGVTQTPRYLIKTRGQQVTLSCSPISGHRSVSWYQQTPGQGLQFLFEYFSETQRNKGNFPGRFSGRQFSNSRSEMNVSTLELGDSALYLCASGLGGNGANVLTFGAGSRLTVL.

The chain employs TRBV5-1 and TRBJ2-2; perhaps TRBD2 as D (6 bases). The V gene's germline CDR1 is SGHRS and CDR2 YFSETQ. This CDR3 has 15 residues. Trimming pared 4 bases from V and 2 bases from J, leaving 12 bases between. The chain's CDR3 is CASSPTGGNTGELFF. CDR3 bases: TGCGCCAGCAGCCCGACCGGGGGTAACACCGGGGAGCTGTTTTTT.

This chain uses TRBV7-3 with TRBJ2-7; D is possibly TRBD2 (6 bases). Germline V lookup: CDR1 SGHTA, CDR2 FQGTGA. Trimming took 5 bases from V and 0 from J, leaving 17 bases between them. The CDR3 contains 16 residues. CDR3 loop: CASSLMGGSNSYEQYF. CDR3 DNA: TGTGCCAGCAGCCTAATGGGGGGATCTAACTCCTACGAGCAGTACTTC.

In nucleotides, the CDR3 is TGTGCCAGCTCGCCCCGGCGGGGGGGCGGCACCGGGGAGCTGTTTTTT. It codes for CASSPRRGGGTGELFF. V usage is TRBV5-4 and J usage is TRBJ2-2; 9 bases align to TRBD2. The CDR3 totals 16 residues. V dropped 7 bases and J dropped 4; count of bases not matched to a gene: 11. Germline V gene sequence: CDR1 SGHNT, CDR2 YYREEE (reference sequence).

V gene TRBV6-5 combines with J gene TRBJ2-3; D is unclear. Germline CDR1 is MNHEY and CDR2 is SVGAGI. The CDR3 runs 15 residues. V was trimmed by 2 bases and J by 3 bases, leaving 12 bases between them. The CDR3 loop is CASSYVSGTTDTQYF. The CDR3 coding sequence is TGTGCCAGCAGTTACGTGTCGGGCACAACAGATACGCAGTATTTT.

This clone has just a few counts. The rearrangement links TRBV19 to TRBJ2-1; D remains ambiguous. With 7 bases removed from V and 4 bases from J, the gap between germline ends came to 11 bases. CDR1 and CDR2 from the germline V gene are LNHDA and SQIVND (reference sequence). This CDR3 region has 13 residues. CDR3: CASTGSAYNEQFF. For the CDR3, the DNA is TGTGCCAGTACAGGCAGCGCATACAATGAGCAGTTCTTC.

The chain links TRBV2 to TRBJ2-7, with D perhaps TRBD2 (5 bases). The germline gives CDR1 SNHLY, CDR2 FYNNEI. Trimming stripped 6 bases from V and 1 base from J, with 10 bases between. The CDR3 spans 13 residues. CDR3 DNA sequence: TGTGCCAGCAGCCCGGGAAATTCCTACGAGCAGTACTTC. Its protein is CASSPGNSYEQYF.

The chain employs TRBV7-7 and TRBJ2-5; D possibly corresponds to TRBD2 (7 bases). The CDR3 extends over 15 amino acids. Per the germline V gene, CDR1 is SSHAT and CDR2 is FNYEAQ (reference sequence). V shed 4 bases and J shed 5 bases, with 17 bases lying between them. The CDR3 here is CASSSTGGAVETQYF. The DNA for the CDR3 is TGTGCCAGCAGCTCTACTGGGGGGGCGGTGGAGACCCAGTACTTC.

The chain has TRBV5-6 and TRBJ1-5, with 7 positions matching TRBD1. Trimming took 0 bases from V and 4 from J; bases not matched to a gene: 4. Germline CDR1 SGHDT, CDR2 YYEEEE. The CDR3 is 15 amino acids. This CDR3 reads CASSLGAGGNQPQHF. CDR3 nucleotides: TGTGCCAGCAGCTTGGGGGCAGGGGGGAATCAGCCCCAGCATTTT.

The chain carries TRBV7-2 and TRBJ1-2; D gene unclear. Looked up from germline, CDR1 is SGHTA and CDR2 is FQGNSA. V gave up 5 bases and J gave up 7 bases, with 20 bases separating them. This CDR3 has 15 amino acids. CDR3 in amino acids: CASSPSAVYMSGYTF. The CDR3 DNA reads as TGTGCCAGCAGCCCCAGTGCGGTGTACATGTCTGGCTACACCTTC.